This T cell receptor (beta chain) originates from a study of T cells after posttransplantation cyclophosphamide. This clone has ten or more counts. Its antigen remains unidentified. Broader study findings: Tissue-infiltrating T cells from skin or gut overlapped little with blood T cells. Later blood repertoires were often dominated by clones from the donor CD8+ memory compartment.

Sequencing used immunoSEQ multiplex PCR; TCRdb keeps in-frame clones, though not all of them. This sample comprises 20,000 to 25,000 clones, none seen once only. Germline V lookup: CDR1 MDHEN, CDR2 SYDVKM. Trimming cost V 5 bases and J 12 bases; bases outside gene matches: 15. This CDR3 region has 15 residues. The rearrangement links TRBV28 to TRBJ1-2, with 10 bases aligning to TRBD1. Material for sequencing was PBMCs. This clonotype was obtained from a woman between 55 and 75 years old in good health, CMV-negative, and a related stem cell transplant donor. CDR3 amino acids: CASSDPPTGGRDNTF. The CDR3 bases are TGTGCCAGCAGTGACCCGCCGACAGGGGGCCGCGACAACACCTTC.